The clone carrying this T cell receptor (beta chain) has a count of ten or more. The antigen remains undetermined. In a library made to pick up alpha chains, this beta chain is a stray read with a size that means little. Indicated time point: sample taken at primary tumor resection. The input material, whole RNA from tumor, nontumor lung or frozen PBMC, was sequenced unsorted. Carried by each TCR cDNA molecule was a unique molecular identifier. TCRdb re-called the 5' RACE reads with MiXCR, one entry per CDR3 protein. The table records about 10,000 distinct CDR3 sequences, 5.5% to 7.5% of them present only once. The sample belongs to a study of spatial heterogeneity in lung cancer. Background on the study: A T cell module score from matched bulk RNA-seq correlated strongly with TCR transcript counts in tumor regions. The average count in raw reads for each unique TCR and UMI combination exceeded nine appearances. Study outcomes and limitations: Mutation tallies in tumors tracked expanded intratumoral alpha and beta TCR counts.

Germline CDR1 MNHNS, CDR2 SASEGT. Trimming removed 7 bases from V and 11 bases from J; junction bases left unmatched: 20. The CDR3 has 17 amino acids. This sequence was found in a male donor with early-stage non-small cell lung cancer. The genes are TRBV6-1 and TRBJ1-1; 12 bases match TRBD1. The material sequenced was lung tumor tissue, taken at surgery. The CDR3 DNA follows: TGTGCCAGCACCCCGTACGCCGGGACAGGGGGCGCGGGGAGCGCTTTCTTT. Its protein is CASTPYAGTGGAGSAFF.